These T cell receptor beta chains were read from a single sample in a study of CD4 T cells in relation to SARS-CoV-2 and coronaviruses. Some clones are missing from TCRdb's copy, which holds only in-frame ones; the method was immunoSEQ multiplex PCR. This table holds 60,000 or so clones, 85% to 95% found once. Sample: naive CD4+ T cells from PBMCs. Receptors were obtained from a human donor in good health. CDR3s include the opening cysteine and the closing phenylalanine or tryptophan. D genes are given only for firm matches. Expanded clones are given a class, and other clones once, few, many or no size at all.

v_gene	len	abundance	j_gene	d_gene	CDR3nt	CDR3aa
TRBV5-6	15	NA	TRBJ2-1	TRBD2	TGTGCCAGCAGCCCCCAGGAGCGGGAGAATTCCGAGCAGTTCTTC	CASSPQERENSEQFF
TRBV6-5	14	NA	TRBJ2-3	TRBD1	TGTGCCAGCAGTCAGGACAGGGACACAGATACGCAGTATTTT	CASSQDRDTDTQYF
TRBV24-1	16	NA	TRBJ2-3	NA	TGTGCCACCAGTGATCCTCGCGGAGGACGCACAGATACGCAGTATTTT	CATSDPRGGRTDTQYF
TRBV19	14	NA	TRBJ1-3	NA	TGTGCCAGTAGTTCCCGGGGGCCTGGAAACACCATATATTTT	CASSSRGPGNTIYF
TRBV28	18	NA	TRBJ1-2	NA	TGTGCCAGCAGTTTCCCTCGAGGAGGGGGGGGTCTCAACTATGGCTACACCTTC	CASSFPRGGGGLNYGYTF
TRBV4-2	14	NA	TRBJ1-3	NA	TGTGCCAGCAGCCAGACAGGTCCGGGAAACACCATATATTTT	CASSQTGPGNTIYF
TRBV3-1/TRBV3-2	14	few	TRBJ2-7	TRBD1	TGTGCCAGCAGCCAAGAGACAGGGGTGTACGAGCAGTACTTC	CASSQETGVYEQYF
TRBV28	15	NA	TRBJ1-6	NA	TGTGCCAGCAGACCTCTAGGGGCGGGAAATTCACCCCTCCACTTT	CASRPLGAGNSPLHF
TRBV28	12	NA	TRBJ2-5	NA	TGTGCCAGTGCTGAAGGGCCTGAGACCCAGTACTTC	CASAEGPETQYF
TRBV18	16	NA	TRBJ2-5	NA	TGTGCCAGCTCACCACCGGGGGGCAGGGTCCAAGAGACCCAGTACTTC	CASSPPGGRVQETQYF
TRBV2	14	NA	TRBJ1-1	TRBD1	TGTGCCAGCAGTGAAGGGACAGGGGGCACTGAAGCTTTCTTT	CASSEGTGGTEAFF
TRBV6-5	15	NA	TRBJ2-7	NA	TGTGCCAGCAGTTACCGCACCCGCCTCCCGGCCGAGCAGTACTTC	CASSYRTRLPAEQYF
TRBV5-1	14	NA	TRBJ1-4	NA	TGCGCCAGCAGCAGTAGGGGTGATAATGAAAAACTGTTTTTT	CASSSRGDNEKLFF
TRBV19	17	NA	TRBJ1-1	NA	TGTGCCAGTAGTATCGGCCGGGCAGGAGGTAAGAACACTGAAGCTTTCTTT	CASSIGRAGGKNTEAFF
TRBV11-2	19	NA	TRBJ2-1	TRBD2	TGTGCCAGCAGCTTAGATTTCGGTCTAGCGGGAGGATTTGGAGATGAGCAGTTCTTC	CASSLDFGLAGGFGDEQFF
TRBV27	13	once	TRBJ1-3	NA	TGTGCCAGCAGCCCGGGCCTGGGAAACACCATATATTTT	CASSPGLGNTIYF
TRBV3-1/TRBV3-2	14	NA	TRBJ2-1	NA	TGTGCCAGCGGGCCTCAGCGGACTTACAATGAGCAGTTCTTC	CASGPQRTYNEQFF
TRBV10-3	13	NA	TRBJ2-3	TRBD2	TGTGCCATCGGGGGGGATGGCACAGATACGCAGTATTTT	CAIGGDGTDTQYF
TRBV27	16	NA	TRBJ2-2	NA	TGTGCCAGCAGTCCCACGACCCGGCGGGGCACCGGGGAGCTGTTTTTT	CASSPTTRRGTGELFF
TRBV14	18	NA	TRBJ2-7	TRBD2	TGTGCCAGCAGCCAAGGGGGACTAGCGGGAGGGTACTCCTACGAGCAGTACTTC	CASSQGGLAGGYSYEQYF
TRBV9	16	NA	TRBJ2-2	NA	TGTGCCAGCAGCGTAGGAGTAGCCCCAGTCACCGGGGAGCTGTTTTTT	CASSVGVAPVTGELFF
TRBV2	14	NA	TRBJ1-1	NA	TGTGCCAGCAGAGCGAGCTACATGAACACTGAAGCTTTCTTT	CASRASYMNTEAFF
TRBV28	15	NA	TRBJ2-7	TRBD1	TGTGCCAGCCCTCCGGGACAGACGAGCTCCTACGAGCAGTACTTC	CASPPGQTSSYEQYF
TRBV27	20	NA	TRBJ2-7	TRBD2	TGTGCCAGCAGTCCCCACCCCGGGGTAGCGGGAGGCGCTAGCTCCTACGAGCAGTACTTC	CASSPHPGVAGGASSYEQYF
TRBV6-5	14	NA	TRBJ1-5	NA	TGTGCCAGCAGTTACTCGGGGGCTGGTCAGCCCCAGCATTTT	CASSYSGAGQPQHF
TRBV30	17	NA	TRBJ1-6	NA	TGTGCCCCCGAGGGCGGTGCGGGCCCAATAACCGATTCACCCCTCCACTTT	CAPEGGAGPITDSPLHF
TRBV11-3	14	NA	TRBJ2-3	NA	TGTGCCAGCAGTGGACTTCTGCCGTCTGATACGCAGTATTTT	CASSGLLPSDTQYF
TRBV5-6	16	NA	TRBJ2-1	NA	TGTGCCAGCAGCTTGCAAACTAGCCGGGTACAATGGGAGCAGTTCTTC	CASSLQTSRVQWEQFF
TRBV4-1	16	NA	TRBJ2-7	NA	TGCGCCAGCAGCCAAGTCTTCAGGCCAACAACCTACGAGCAGTACTTC	CASSQVFRPTTYEQYF
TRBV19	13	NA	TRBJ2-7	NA	TGTGCCAGTAGTATTATGGCAGCCTACGAGCAGTACTTC	CASSIMAAYEQYF
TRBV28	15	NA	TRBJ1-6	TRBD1	TGTGCCAGCAGCCTAACCGGGACAGGGTCTAGACCCCTCCACTTT	CASSLTGTGSRPLHF
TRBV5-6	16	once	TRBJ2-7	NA	TGTGCCAGCAGCTTGGAGAGAGTAGGCAGGATCTACGAGCAGTACTTC	CASSLERVGRIYEQYF
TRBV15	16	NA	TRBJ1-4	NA	TGTGCCACCAGCAGAGATTCTCCGAACTCAAATGAAAAACTGTTTTTT	CATSRDSPNSNEKLFF
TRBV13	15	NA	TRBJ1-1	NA	TGTGCCAGCAGCCCGGCAACAGGGTTGAACACTGAAGCTTTCTTT	CASSPATGLNTEAFF
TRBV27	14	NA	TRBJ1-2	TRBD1	TGTGCCAGCAGCCCAGGGACAGGGAACTATGGCTACACCTTC	CASSPGTGNYGYTF
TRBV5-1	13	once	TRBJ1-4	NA	TGCGCCAGCAGCTTTTTAGGGGCGGATACACTGTTTTTT	CASSFLGADTLFF
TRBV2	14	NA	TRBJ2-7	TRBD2	TGTGCCAGCAGGGGACTAGCGGGAGTTCACGAGCAGTACTTC	CASRGLAGVHEQYF
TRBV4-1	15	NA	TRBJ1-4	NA	TGCGCCAGCAGCCAAGCAGGGGTCGGGAGTGAAAAACTGTTTTTT	CASSQAGVGSEKLFF
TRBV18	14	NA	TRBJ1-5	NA	TGTGCCAGCTCACTAACAGGTCCAAATCAGCCCCAGCATTTT	CASSLTGPNQPQHF
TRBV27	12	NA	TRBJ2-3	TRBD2	TGTGCCAGCAGCGCAACTAGCGGGAGAAAGTATTTT	CASSATSGRKYF
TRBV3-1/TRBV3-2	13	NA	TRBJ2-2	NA	TGTGCCAGCAGCCAACATAACACCGGGGAGCTGTTTTTT	CASSQHNTGELFF
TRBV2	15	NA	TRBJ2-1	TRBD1	TGTGCCAGCAGTCTACAGGGGGCGCCCCGCCGCGAGCAGTTCTTC	CASSLQGAPRREQFF
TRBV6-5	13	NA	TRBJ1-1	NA	TGTGCCAGCAGTACAGGACGGAACACTGAAGCTTTCTTT	CASSTGRNTEAFF
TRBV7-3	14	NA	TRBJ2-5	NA	TGTGCCAGCAGCCGAGGGGGGGGACGTGAGACCCAGTACTTC	CASSRGGGRETQYF
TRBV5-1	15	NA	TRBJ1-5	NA	TGCGCCAGCAGCTTGTACGGGGACCCAAATCAGCCCCAGCATTTT	CASSLYGDPNQPQHF
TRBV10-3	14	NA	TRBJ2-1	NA	TGTGCCATCAGTCCGGTAGAGGCTTACAATGAGCAGTTCTTC	CAISPVEAYNEQFF
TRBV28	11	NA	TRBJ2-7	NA	TGTGCCAGCCTATACCTTGCCGAGCAGTACTTC	CASLYLAEQYF
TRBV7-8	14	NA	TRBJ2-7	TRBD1	TGTGCCAGCAGCCCCAGGGGGAGCTCCTACGAGCAGTACTTC	CASSPRGSSYEQYF
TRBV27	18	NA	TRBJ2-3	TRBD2	TGTGCCAGCAGTTTACTGGCTAGCGGGAGGCCTAGCACAGATACGCAGTATTTT	CASSLLASGRPSTDTQYF
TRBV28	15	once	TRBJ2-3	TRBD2	TGTGCCAGCAGTTCCTATAGCGGGAGGGCAGATACGCAGTATTTT	CASSSYSGRADTQYF
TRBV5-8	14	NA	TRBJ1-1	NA	TGTGCCAGCAGCTTCGCAGACATGAACACTGAAGCTTTCTTT	CASSFADMNTEAFF
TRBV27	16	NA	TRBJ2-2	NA	TGTGCCAGCAGTAAACTCCGGGACAAGAACACCGGGGAGCTGTTTTTT	CASSKLRDKNTGELFF
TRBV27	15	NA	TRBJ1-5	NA	TGTGCCAGCAGCCCAACGGCAGGGGTTGTTCAGCCCCAGCATTTT	CASSPTAGVVQPQHF
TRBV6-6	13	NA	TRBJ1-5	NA	TGTGCCAGTTCTCGCCAGACGAATCAGCCCCAGCATTTT	CASSRQTNQPQHF
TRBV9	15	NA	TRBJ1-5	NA	TGTGCCAGCAGCGTAGATGTGGGTTTAGATCAGCCCCAGCATTTT	CASSVDVGLDQPQHF
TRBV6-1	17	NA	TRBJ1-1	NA	TGTGCCAGCAGTGACCCCTCGTTGGGGCAGAGGAACACTGAAGCTTTCTTT	CASSDPSLGQRNTEAFF
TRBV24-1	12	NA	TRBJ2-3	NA	TGTGCCACCAGTGATTCCACAGATACGCAGTATTTT	CATSDSTDTQYF
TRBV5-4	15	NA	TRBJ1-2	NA	TGTGCCAGCAACCTCAAGTCGGTCCCGGGAAGTGGCTACACCTTC	CASNLKSVPGSGYTF